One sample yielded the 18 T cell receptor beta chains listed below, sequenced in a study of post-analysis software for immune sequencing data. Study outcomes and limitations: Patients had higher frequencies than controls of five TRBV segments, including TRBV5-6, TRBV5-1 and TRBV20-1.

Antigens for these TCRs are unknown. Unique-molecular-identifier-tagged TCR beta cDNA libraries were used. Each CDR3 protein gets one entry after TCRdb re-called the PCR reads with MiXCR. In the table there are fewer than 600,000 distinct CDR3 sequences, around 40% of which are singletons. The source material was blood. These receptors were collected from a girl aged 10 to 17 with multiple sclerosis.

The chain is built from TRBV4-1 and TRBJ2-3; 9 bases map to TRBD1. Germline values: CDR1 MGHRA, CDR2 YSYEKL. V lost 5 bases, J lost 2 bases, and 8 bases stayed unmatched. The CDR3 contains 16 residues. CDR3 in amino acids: CASSSQTGGNTDTQYF. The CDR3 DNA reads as TGCGCCAGCAGCTCACAGACAGGGGGAAACACAGATACGCAGTATTTT.

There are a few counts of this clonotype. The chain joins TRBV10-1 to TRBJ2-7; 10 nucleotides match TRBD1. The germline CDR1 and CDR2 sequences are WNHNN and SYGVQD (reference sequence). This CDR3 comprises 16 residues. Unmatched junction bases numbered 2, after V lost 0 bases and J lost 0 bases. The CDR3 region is CASSESWDRGSYEQYF. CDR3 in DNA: TGCGCCAGCAGTGAGTCGTGGGACAGGGGCTCCTACGAGCAGTACTTC.

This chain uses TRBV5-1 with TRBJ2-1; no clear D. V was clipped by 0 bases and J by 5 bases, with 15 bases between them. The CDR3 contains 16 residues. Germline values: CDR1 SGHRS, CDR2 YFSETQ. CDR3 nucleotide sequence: TGCGCCAGCAGCTTGGGACGGCGGACCCCGAACAATGAGCAGTTCTTC. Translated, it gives CASSLGRRTPNNEQFF.

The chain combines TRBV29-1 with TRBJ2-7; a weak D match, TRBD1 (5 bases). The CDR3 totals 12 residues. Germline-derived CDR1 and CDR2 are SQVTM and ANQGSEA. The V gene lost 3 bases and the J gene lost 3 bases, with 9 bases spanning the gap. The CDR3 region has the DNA TGCAGCGTTGAGGTGCAGGGCTACGAGCAGTACTTC. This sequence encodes CSVEVQGYEQYF.

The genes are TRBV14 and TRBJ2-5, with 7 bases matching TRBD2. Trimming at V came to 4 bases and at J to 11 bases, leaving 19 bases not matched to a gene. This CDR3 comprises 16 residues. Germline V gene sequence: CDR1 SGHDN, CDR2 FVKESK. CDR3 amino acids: CASSPGLAVSYNEQYF. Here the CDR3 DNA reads TGTGCCAGCAGCCCCGGGCTAGCGGTCTCCTACAATGAGCAGTACTTC.

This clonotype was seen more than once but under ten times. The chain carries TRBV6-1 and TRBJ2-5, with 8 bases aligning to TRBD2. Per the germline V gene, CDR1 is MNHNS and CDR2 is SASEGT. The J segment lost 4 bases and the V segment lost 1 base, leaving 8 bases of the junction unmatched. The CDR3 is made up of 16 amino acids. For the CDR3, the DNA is TGTGCCAGCAGTGAAGGGGCGGGAGGAGAGGGAGAGACCCAGTACTTC. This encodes CASSEGAGGEGETQYF.

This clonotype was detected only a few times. This CDR3 is CASSQQRLAGSSYEQYF. The CDR3 DNA sequence: TGCGCCAGCAGCCAACAACGACTAGCGGGGAGCTCCTACGAGCAGTACTTC. The chain uses TRBV4-1 and TRBJ2-7, with TRBD2 matching 11 bases. This CDR3 region has 17 residues. Trimming at V came to 2 bases and at J to 0 bases, leaving 6 bases not matched to a gene. Germline V gene sequence: CDR1 MGHRA, CDR2 YSYEKL.

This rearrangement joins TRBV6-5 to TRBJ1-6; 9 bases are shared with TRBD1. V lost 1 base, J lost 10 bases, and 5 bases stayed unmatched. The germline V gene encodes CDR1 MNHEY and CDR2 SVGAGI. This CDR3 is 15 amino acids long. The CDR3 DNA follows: TGTGCCAGCAGTTACTTCCGGACAGGGGACTCACCCCTCCACTTT. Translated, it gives CASSYFRTGDSPLHF.

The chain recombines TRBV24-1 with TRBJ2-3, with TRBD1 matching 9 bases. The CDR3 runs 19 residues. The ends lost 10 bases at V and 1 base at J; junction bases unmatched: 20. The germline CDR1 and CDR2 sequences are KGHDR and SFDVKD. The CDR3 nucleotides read TGTGCCACTGGAAAACCGGGACAGGGTGTTTTGTTTGGCACAGATACGCAGTATTTT. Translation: CATGKPGQGVLFGTDTQYF.

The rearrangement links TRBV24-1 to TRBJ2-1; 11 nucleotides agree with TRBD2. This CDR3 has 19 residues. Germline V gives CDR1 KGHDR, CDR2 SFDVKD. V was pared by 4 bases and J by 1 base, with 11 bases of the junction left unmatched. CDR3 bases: TGTGCCACCAGTGACCCAGGACTAGCGGGTCCCCTTTCCTACAATGAGCAGTTCTTC. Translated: CATSDPGLAGPLSYNEQFF.

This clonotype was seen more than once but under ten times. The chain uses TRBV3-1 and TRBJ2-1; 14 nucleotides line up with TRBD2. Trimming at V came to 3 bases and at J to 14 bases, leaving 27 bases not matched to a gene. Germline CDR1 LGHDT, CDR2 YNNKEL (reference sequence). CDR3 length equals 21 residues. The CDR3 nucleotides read TGTGCCAGCAGCCAGCCCTCCCGGGGACTAGCGGGAGAATGGACCACAGGTTGGAAGTTCTTC. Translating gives CASSQPSRGLAGEWTTGWKFF.

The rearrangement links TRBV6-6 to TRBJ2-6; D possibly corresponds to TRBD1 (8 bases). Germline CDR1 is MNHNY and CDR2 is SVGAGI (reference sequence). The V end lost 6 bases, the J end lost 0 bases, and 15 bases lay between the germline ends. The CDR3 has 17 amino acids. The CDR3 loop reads CASSRTGRGSGANVLTF. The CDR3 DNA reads TGTGCCAGCAGCCGGACAGGGAGGGGCTCTGGGGCCAACGTCCTGACTTTC.

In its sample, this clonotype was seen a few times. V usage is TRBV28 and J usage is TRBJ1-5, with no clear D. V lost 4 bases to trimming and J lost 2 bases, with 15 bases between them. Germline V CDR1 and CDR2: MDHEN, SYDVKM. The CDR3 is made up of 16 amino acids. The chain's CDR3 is CASSSPSVPGNQPQHF. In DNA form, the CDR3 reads TGTGCCAGCAGTTCGCCCAGTGTGCCCGGCAATCAGCCCCAGCATTTT.

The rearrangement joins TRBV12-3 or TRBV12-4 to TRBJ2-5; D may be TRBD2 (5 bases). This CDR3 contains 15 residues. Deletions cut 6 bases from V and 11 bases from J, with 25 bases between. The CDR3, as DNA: TGTGCCAGCAGCAAACTGACGGGCGGGCGGGCTGAGCAGTACTTC. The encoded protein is CASSKLTGGRAEQYF.

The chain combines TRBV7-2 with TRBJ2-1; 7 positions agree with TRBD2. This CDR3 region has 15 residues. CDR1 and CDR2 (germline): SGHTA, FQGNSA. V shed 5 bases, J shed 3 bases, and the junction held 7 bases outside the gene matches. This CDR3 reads CASSPTRDYYNEQFF. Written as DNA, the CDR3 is TGTGCCAGCAGCCCTACCCGGGACTACTACAATGAGCAGTTCTTC.

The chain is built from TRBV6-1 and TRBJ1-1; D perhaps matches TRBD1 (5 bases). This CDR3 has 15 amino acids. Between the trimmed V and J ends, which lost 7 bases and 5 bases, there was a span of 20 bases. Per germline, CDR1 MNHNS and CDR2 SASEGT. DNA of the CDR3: TGTGCCAGCACCTCAGAACGGGGGGTAGAGACTGAAGCTTTCTTT. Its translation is CASTSERGVETEAFF.

Here the CDR3 reads CASSLEGSTETQYF. CDR3 coding DNA: TGTGCCAGCAGCTTAGAGGGGTCAACGGAGACCCAGTACTTC. The V call is TRBV7-3, the J call TRBJ2-5; D possibly matches TRBD1 or TRBD2 (5 bases each). V lost 2 bases, J lost 5 bases, and 12 bases lay in between. CDR1 SGHTA and CDR2 FQGTGA come from the germline V gene. The CDR3 covers 14 residues.

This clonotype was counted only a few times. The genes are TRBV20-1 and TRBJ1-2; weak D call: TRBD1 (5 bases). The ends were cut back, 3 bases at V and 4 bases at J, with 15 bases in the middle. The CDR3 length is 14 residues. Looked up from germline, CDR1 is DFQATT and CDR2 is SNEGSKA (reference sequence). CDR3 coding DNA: TGCAGTGCTAGCAAGGGGTTGAATAGCTATGGCTACACCTTC. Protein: CSASKGLNSYGYTF.